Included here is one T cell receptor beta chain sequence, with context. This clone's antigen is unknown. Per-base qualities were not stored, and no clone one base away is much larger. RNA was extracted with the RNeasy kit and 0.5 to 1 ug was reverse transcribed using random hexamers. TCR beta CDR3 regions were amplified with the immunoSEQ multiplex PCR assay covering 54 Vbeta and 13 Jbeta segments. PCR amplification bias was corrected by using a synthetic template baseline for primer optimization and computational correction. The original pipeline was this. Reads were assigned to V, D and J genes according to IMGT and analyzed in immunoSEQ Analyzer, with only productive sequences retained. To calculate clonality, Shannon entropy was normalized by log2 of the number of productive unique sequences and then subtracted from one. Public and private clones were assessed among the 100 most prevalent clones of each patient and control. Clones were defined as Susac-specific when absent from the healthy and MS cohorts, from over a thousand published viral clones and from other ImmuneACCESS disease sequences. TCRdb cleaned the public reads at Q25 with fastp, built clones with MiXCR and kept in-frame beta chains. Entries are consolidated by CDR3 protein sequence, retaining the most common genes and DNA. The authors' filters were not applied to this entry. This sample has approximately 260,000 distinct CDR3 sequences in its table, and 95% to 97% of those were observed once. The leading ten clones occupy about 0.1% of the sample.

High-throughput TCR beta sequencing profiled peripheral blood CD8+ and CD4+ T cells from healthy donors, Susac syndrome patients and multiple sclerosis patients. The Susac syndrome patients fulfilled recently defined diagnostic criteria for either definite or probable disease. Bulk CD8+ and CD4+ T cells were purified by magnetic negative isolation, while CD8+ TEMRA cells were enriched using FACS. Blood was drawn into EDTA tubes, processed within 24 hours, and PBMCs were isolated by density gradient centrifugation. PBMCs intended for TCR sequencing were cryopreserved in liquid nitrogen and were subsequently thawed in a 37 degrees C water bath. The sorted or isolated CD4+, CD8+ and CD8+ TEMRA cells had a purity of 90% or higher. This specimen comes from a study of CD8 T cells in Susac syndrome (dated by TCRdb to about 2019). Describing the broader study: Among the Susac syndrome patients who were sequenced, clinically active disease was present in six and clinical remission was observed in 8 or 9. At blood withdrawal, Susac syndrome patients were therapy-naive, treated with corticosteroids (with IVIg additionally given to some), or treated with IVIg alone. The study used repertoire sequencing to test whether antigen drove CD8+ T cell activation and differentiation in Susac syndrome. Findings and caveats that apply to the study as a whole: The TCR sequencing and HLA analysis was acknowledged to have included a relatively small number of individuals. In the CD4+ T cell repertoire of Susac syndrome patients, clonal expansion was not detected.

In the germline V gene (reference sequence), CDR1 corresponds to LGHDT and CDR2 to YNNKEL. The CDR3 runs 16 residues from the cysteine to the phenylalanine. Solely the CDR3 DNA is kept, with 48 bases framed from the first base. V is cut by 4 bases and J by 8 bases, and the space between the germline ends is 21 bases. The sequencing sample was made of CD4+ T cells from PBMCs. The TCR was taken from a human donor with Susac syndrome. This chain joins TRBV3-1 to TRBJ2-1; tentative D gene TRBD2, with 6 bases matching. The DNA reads TGTGCCAGCAGCCCCGGGGGAGCTGGGGTTCGGGATGAGCAGTTCTTC. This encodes CASSPGGAGVRDEQFF.